These 10 T cell receptor beta chains share one sample of origin, sequenced in a study of cytomegalovirus exposure and HLA in healthy donors. PCR employed 60 Vbeta and 13 Jbeta primers. The data were produced by immunoSEQ multiplex PCR, yet TCRdb's version contains in-frame clones alone and is incomplete. The sample consists of roughly 110,000 clones, 80% to 90% of them appearing once. The sequenced sample was PBMCs. Receptor source: a man aged 50 to 59 in good health and CMV-seronegative.

This clone showed up just a few times. The chain uses TRBV28 and TRBJ1-2, with a tentative D call TRBD1 (6 bases). The V end was cut by 8 bases, the J end by 4 bases, with 23 bases between. The CDR3 is 16 residues long. Per the germline V gene, CDR1 is MDHEN and CDR2 is SYDVKM. CDR3 DNA sequence: TGTGCCAGCCTACGGACAGTTTTACATGGTGCCTATGGCTACACCTTC. This encodes CASLRTVLHGAYGYTF.

The CDR3, as DNA: TGTGCCAGCAGTTTCGGACAGGGGGCCCGCTATGGCTACACCTTC. Its translation is CASSFGQGARYGYTF. This sequence joins TRBV28 and TRBJ1-2; TRBD1 matches 11 bases. The CDR3 loop spans 15 amino acids. The germline V gene has CDR1 MDHEN and CDR2 SYDVKM. The J segment lost 4 bases and the V segment lost 3 bases, leaving 4 bases of the junction unmatched.

This chain links TRBV29-1 with TRBJ1-1, with 7 bases that match TRBD1. CDR1 is SQVTM, CDR2 ANQGSEA, per germline. The CDR3 is made up of 13 amino acids. The V gene end was trimmed by 7 bases and the J gene end by 0 bases; junction bases not matched to a gene: 5. The CDR3 DNA reads as TGCAGCGCCCTGGGACAGTTGAACACTGAAGCTTTCTTT. It translates to CSALGQLNTEAFF.

V and J are TRBV18 and TRBJ1-1, with TRBD1 matching 8 bases. The germline V gene has CDR1 KGHSH and CDR2 LQKENI. CDR3 length equals 13 residues. J gave up 4 bases and V 4 bases, and 2 bases lay outside the gene matches. The CDR3 sequence: CASSQQGGTEAFF. The CDR3 DNA reads TGTGCCAGCTCACAACAGGGGGGCACTGAAGCTTTCTTT.

V gene TRBV2 combines with J gene TRBJ1-1, with D unclear. The CDR3 length is 13 residues. Germline loops: CDR1 SNHLY, CDR2 FYNNEI. Trimming removed 6 bases from V and 3 bases from J, with 11 bases in between. The CDR3 coding sequence is TGTGCCAGCAGCGGCGGTAGTGACACTGAAGCTTTCTTT. It encodes CASSGGSDTEAFF.

This chain joins TRBV5-1 and TRBJ2-1; 7 nucleotides agree with TRBD1. The trim removed 2 bases at V and 9 bases at J, leaving 14 bases unmatched. Germline CDR1 SGHRS, CDR2 YFSETQ. This CDR3 comprises 16 residues. CDR3: CASSFGLGGPDGEQFF. The CDR3, as DNA: TGCGCCAGCAGCTTTGGGCTAGGGGGCCCCGACGGTGAGCAGTTCTTC.

V gene TRBV6-4 combines with J gene TRBJ1-1; 7 bases align to TRBD1. CDR3 length: 11 amino acids. V shed 10 bases and J 6 bases; nucleotides not matched to a gene: 5. CDR1 is MRHNA and CDR2 is SNTAGT in the germline V gene. CDR3 nucleotides: TGTGCCACCACCGGGACAGCTGAAGCTTTCTTT. Amino acids: CATTGTAEAFF.

J is TRBJ2-7 and V is TRBV7-9; 7 nucleotides match TRBD2. The CDR3 loop spans 15 amino acids. V trimming: 1 base; J trimming: 4 bases; junction bases outside the gene matches: 7. Germline V CDR1 and CDR2: SEHNR, FQNEAQ (reference sequence). The CDR3 loop reads CASSLGGGGRYEQYF. The CDR3 nucleotides are TGTGCCAGCAGCTTAGGGGGGGGAGGTCGGTACGAGCAGTACTTC.

J is TRBJ2-7 and V is TRBV19; tentative D call: TRBD2 (6 bases). CDR1 and CDR2 from the germline V gene are LNHDA and SQIVND (reference sequence). CDR3 length: 13 residues. Between the trimmed V and J ends, which lost 4 bases and 7 bases, there was a span of 14 bases. The CDR3 nucleotides read TGTGCCAGTAGTACCCAATTGGGGGGTGAGCAGTACGTC. Amino acids: CASSTQLGGEQYV.

The chain joins TRBV12-5 to TRBJ1-5; D is unclear. The V gene's germline CDR1 is LGHNT and CDR2 FRNRAP. Trimming took 7 bases from V and 0 from J, leaving 7 bases between them. The CDR3 has 13 amino acids. CDR3: CASALNSNQPQHF. The DNA for the CDR3 is TGTGCTAGTGCCCTAAATAGCAATCAGCCCCAGCATTTT.